Included here is one T cell receptor (beta chain) sequence, with context. The antigen it binds to is not known. Per-base quality was not reported, and no clone a single base away is much larger than it. The TCR beta CDR3 regions were amplified from RNA transcripts. The TCR CDR3 was subjected to a first round of RT-PCR using the HTBI primer set and the Qiagen OneStep RT-PCR kit. A second multiplex PCR round built the libraries, followed by size selection and purification. Libraries were sequenced paired-end with 100 bp reads on an Illumina HiSeq2000. Per the original workflow: SOAPnuke was used to process the raw data, with reads discarded if the reads contained adapters or uncalled bases, had a mean Phred below 15, or lacked an exact constant-primer or identifier match. High-quality paired reads were merged using COPE v1.2.5, and each unique nucleotide sequence was defined as a clonotype. MiTCR v1.1 was used to align clonotypes to the IMGT TRBV, TRBD and TRBJ reference segments. The analysis included only V-J combinations with a frequency above 0.0001, which together covered around 99% of the repertoires. The TCS score was defined as F50 (clonal expansion) divided by E x V (chaos), with BLOSUM62-based TCRdist calculated between CDR3 peptides within each V-J. Welch's t-statistics and random forest reduced fewer than 600 V-J features to 10 to 15, which were used in a naive Bayes classifier (R e1071). TCRdb reprocessed the public reads (quality trimming at Q25 with fastp, clone calling with MiXCR) and kept in-frame beta chains. Entries are consolidated by CDR3 protein sequence, retaining the most common genes and DNA. These V and J calls are TCRdb output, not the study's own analysis. The sample table holds about 350,000 distinct CDR3 sequences, of which 15% to 20% were seen once. The ten largest clonotypes hold roughly 16% of the sample.

The sample is drawn from a study of T cells in Graves' hyperthyroidism and ophthalmopathy (dated by TCRdb to about 2019). Notes on the research overall: Peripheral blood samples were taken at the time of initial diagnosis, prior to any treatment. To identify distinguishing TCR V-J signatures, a discovery cohort of 90 to 100 patients was used, comprising some 45 with Graves' ophthalmopathy and approximately 58 with stable Graves' hyperthyroidism. Prospective prediction of ophthalmopathy was tested in an independent validation cohort consisting of 18 hyperthyroidism patients and approximately 16 patients who later progressed to ophthalmopathy. The approximately 90 discovery patients were divided at random into training and test sets in a 7:3 ratio. In addition, the study compared T-cell repertoires in thyroid tissue and in blood from five to seven Graves' hyperthyroidism patients. Once sampling was done, hyperthyroidism patients were given methimazole at a starting dose of 30 mg daily, whereas ophthalmopathy patients were given high-dose intravenous methylprednisolone. TCR Vbeta CDR3 sequencing of 135 peripheral blood samples (approximately 44 ophthalmopathy, 75 to 85 hyperthyroidism and around 17 progressor patients) is reported in the paper. Summary of the overall study and its limitations: A model built on a 13 V-J signature distinguished ophthalmopathy from stable hyperthyroidism, reaching about 88% sensitivity and around 81% specificity in cross-validation and 80%/75% in testing. In validation, the model predicted progression to ophthalmopathy a median of approximately 6.6 months before onset, with roughly 70% sensitivity and roughly 73% specificity. Blood samples also contained most of the expanded thyroid clonotypes (frequency above 0.001), which suggests that blood repertoires may reflect thyroid immune responses. Sample size was not statistically predetermined, and blinding of investigators to group allocation was not performed.

Inclusive of the bounding cysteine and phenylalanine, the CDR3 is 15 residues long. Only the CDR3 DNA is retained, 45 bases long and in frame from the first base. Looking up the germline V gene yields CDR1 MNHNS and CDR2 SASEGT. Trimming removed 4 bases from V and 4 bases from J; the gene matches leave 5 bases unexplained. In the ophthalmopathy patients, disease was moderately to severely active, with a Clinical Activity Score of 3 or more, a NOSPECS grade of 4 or more, and a duration of less than 3 months. Exclusion was applied to patients with uncontrolled infections, other autoimmune diseases, pregnancy or lactation. Diagnoses relied on clinical symptoms, serum thyroxine and TRAb, thyroid ultrasound and orbital computed tomography. PBMCs were separated from over 9 ml of fresh peripheral blood using Ficoll-Paque density gradient centrifugation. Trizol reagent was used to extract total RNA, and RNA quality was then checked on an Agilent 2100 Bioanalyzer.

The sequence was obtained from a middle-aged woman with Graves' ophthalmopathy. The sequencing sample was made of blood. The rearranged chain carries TRBV6-1 and TRBJ2-3, with 10 junctional bases fitting TRBD2. The nucleotides read TGTGCCAGCAGTGTGGCTAGCGGGAGCGCAGATACGCAGTATTTT. This encodes CASSVASGSADTQYF.